This TCR beta chain was identified in a study of T cells and Merkel cell carcinoma outcomes (dated by TCRdb to the early 2020s). Study-level background: The tumor T-cell repertoire, together with T-cell density, was examined as a predictor of clinical outcome in patients with Merkel cell carcinoma.

A note on this clone: Its antigen is currently not known. No much larger clonotype is one base removed from it; base qualities were not supplied.

Libraries were prepared through the immunoSEQ multiplex PCR assay. As stored in TCRdb, this immuneACCESS dataset retains in-frame rearrangements with V and J assigned. A fraction of the clones does not appear; measured against another copy, unresolved V genes explain less than half of the discrepancy, and the remainder lacks a known reason. The sample contains more than 7,500 clones, around four fifths of them found a single time. The ten largest account for around 2.5% of the sample. Study-level results and caveats: According to the report, clinical outcomes in Merkel cell carcinoma patients could be predicted using T-cell density together with features of the T-cell repertoire.

CDR1 and CDR2, per the germline V gene, are SGHRS and YFSETQ. The trim is 3 bases for V and 3 bases for J, with a gap of 14 bases between the germline ends. Reading from cysteine to phenylalanine, the CDR3 counts 15 amino acids. Of all the DNA, just the CDR3 is kept, 45 bases in frame from base 1. Samples were obtained from patients with Merkel cell carcinoma. The receptor comes from a human donor with Merkel cell carcinoma. The sample comprised tumor tissue from Merkel cell carcinoma. Rearrangement joined TRBV5-1 to TRBJ2-3; TRBD1 could be the D gene, as 6 bases match. At the DNA level, the sequence is TGCGCCAGCAGCTCCTACAGGGTTAGGACAGATACGCAGTATTTT. The resulting protein is CASSSYRVRTDTQYF.